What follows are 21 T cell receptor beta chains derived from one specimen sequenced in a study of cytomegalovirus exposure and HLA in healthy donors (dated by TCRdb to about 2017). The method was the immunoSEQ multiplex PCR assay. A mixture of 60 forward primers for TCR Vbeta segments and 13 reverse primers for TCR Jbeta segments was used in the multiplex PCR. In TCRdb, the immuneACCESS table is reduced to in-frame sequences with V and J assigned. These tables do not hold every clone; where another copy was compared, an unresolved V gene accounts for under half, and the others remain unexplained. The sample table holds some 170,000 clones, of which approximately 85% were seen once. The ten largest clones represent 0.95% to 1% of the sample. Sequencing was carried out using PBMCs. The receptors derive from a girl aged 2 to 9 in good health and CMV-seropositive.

As DNA, the CDR3 is TGCGCCAGCAGGCGGACAGGACCCAGAAGGCCAGCTTTCTTT. It encodes CASRRTGPRRPAFF. The chain carries TRBV5-1 and TRBJ1-1; 7 positions agree with TRBD1. Germline loops: CDR1 SGHRS, CDR2 YFSETQ. The CDR3 is made up of 14 amino acids. With 5 bases clipped from V and 10 bases from J, the junction kept 14 bases outside the gene matches. Variable domain in full (rest from reference TRBV5-1 and TRBJ1-1): KAGVTQTPRYLIKTRGQQVTLSCSPISGHRSVSWYQQTPGQGLQFLFEYFSETQRNKGNFPGRFSGRQFSNSRSEMNVSTLELGDSALYLCASRRTGPRRPAFFGQGTRLTVV.

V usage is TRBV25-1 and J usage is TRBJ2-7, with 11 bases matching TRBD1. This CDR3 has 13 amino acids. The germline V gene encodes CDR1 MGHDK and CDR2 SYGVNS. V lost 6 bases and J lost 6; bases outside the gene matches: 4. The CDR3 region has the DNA TGTGCCAGCAGGGAGGGGACAGGGGGCGAGCAGTACTTC. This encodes CASREGTGGEQYF.

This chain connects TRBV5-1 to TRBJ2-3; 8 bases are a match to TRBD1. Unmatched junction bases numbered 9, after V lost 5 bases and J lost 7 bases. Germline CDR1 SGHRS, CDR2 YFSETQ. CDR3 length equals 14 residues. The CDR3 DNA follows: TGCGCCAGCAGGGACCCAGGGGGCATGTATACGCAGTATTTT. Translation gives CASRDPGGMYTQYF.

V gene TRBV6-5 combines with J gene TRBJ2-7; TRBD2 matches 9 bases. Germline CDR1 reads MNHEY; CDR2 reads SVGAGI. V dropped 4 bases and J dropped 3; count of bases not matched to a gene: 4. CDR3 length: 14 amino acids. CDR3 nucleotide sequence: TGTGCCAGCAGTTTTGCTAGCGGGATCTACGAGCAGTACTTC. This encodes CASSFASGIYEQYF.

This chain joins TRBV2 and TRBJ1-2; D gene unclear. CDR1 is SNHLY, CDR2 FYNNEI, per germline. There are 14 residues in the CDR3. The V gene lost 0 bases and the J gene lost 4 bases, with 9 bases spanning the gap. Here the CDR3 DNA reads TGTGCCAGCAGTGAAGCTCGAGGTTCCTATGGCTACACCTTC. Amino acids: CASSEARGSYGYTF.

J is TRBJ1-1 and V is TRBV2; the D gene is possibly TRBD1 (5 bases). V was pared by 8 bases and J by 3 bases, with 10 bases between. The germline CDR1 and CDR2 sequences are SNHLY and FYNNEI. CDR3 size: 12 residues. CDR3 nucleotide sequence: TGTGCCAGCTCTCAGGGTTACACTGAAGCTTTCTTT. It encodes CASSQGYTEAFF. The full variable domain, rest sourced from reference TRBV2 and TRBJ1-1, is EPEVTQTPSHQVTQMGQEVILRCVPISNHLYFYWYRQILGQKVEFLVSFYNNEISEKSEIFDDQFSVERPDGSNFTLKIRSTKLEDSAMYFCASSQGYTEAFFGQGTRLTVV.

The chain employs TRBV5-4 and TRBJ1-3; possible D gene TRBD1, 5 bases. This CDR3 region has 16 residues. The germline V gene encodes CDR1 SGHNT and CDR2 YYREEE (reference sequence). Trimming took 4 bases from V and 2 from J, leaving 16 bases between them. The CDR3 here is CASSPRGTTPGNTIYF. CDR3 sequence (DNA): TGTGCCAGCAGCCCGCGAGGGACTACTCCTGGAAACACCATATATTTT. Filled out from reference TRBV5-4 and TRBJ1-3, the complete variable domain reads ETGVTQSPTHLIKTRGQQVTLRCSSQSGHNTVSWYQQALGQGPQFIFQYYREEENGRGNFPPRFSGLQFPNYSSELNVNALELDDSALYLCASSPRGTTPGNTIYFGEGSWLTVV.

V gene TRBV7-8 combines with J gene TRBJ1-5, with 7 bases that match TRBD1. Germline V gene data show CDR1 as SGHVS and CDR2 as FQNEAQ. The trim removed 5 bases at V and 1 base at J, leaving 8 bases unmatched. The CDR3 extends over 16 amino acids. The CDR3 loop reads CASSTRTGVSNQPQHF. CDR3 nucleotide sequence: TGTGCCAGCAGCACCCGGACAGGTGTGAGCAATCAGCCCCAGCATTTT.

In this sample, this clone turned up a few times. Here the CDR3 DNA reads TGTGCCATCAGTGAGTCTTCGTTAGCGGGAGCTTATGTCAAAAACATTCAGTACTTC. Translation: CAISESSLAGAYVKNIQYF. The V and J genes are TRBV10-3 and TRBJ2-4; 9 bases line up with TRBD2. With 0 bases clipped from V and 3 bases from J, the junction kept 12 bases outside the gene matches. Germline values: CDR1 ENHRY, CDR2 SYGVKD. This CDR3 contains 19 residues.

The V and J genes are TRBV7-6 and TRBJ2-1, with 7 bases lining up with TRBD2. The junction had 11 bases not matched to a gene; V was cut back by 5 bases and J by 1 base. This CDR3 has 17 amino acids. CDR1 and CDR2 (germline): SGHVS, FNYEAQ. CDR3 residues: CASSPSVAGESYNEQFF. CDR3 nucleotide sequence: TGTGCCAGCAGCCCCAGTGTCGCGGGAGAGTCCTACAATGAGCAGTTCTTC.

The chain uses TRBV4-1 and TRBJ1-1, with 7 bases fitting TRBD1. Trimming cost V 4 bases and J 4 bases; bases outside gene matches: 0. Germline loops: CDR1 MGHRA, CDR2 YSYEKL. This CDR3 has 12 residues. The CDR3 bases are TGCGCCAGCAGCCCAGGGGGCACTGAAGCTTTCTTT. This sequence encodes CASSPGGTEAFF.

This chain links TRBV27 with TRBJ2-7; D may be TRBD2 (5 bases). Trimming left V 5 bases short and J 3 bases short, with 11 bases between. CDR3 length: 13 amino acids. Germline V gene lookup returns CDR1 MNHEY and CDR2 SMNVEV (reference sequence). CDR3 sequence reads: CASSLGGFYEQYF. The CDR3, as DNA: TGTGCCAGCAGTCTAGGCGGGTTCTACGAGCAGTACTTC.

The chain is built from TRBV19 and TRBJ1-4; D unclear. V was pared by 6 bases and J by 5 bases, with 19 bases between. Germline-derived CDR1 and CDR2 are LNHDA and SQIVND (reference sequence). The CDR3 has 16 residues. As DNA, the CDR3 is TGTGCCAGTAGGGGCCACCCGGAGGCTAACAATGAAAAACTGTTTTTT. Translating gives CASRGHPEANNEKLFF.

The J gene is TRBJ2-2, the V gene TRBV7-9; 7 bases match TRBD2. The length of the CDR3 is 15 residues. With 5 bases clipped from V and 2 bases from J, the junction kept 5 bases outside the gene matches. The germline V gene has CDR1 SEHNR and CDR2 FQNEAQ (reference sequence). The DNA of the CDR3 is TGTGCCAGCAGCCCCGAGCGGGGAAACACCGGGGAGCTGTTTTTT. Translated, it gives CASSPERGNTGELFF. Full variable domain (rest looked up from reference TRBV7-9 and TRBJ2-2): DTGVSQNPRHKITKRGQNVTFRCDPISEHNRLYWYRQTLGQGPEFLTYFQNEAQLEKSRLLSDRFSAERPKGSFSTLEIQRTEQGDSAMYLCASSPERGNTGELFFGEGSRLTVL.

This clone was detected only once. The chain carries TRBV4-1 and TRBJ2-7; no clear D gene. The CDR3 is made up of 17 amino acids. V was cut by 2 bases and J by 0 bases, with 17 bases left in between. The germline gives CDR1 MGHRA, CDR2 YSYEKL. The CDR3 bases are TGCGCCAGCAGCCAAATCCCTACGAGTCCCCACTCCTACGAGCAGTACTTC. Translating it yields CASSQIPTSPHSYEQYF.

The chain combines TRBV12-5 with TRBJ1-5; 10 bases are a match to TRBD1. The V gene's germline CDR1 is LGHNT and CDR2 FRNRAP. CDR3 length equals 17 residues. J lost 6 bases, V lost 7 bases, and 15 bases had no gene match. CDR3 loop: CASAYTLGQGDGQPQHF. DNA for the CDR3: TGTGCTAGTGCCTACACCTTAGGACAGGGGGATGGTCAGCCCCAGCATTTT.

The CDR3 reads CASSQERWGRGNQPQHF. Here the CDR3 DNA reads TGCGCCAGCAGCCAAGAGCGCTGGGGCAGGGGCAATCAGCCCCAGCATTTT. The genes are TRBV4-1 and TRBJ1-5; TRBD1 might be the D (5 bases). Germline V gene lookup returns CDR1 MGHRA and CDR2 YSYEKL. V was shortened by 0 bases and J by 2 bases, with 14 bases between the two germline ends. This CDR3 region has 17 residues.

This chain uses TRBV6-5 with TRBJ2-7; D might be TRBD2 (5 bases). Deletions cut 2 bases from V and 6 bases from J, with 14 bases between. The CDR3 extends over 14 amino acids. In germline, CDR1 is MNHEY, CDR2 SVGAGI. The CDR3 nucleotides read TGTGCCAGCAGTTACAAGGTCGGGATCCCCGAGCAGTACTTC. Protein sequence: CASSYKVGIPEQYF.

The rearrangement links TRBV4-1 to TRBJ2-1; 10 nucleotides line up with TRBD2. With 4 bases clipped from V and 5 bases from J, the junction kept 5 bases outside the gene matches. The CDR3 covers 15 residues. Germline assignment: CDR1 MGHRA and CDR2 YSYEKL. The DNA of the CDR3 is TGCGCCAGCAGCCCTAGCGGGAGATTCAACAATGAGCAGTTCTTC. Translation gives CASSPSGRFNNEQFF.

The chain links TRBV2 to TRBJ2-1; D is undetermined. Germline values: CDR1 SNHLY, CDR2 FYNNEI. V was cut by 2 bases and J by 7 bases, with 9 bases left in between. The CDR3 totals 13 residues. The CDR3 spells CASSEMALNEQFF. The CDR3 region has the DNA TGTGCCAGCAGTGAAATGGCACTAAATGAGCAGTTCTTC. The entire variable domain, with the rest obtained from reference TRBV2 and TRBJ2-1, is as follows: EPEVTQTPSHQVTQMGQEVILRCVPISNHLYFYWYRQILGQKVEFLVSFYNNEISEKSEIFDDQFSVERPDGSNFTLKIRSTKLEDSAMYFCASSEMALNEQFFGPGTRLTVL.

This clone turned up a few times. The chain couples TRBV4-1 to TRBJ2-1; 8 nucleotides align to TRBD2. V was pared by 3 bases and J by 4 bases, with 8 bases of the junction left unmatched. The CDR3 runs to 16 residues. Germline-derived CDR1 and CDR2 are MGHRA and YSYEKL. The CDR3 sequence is CASSQPGREAYNEQFF. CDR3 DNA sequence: TGCGCCAGCAGCCAGCCGGGGCGGGAGGCTTACAATGAGCAGTTCTTC.